The T cell receptor (beta chain) under discussion was sequenced for a study of T-cell reconstitution after alpha-beta-depleted transplantation in children. Findings and limits, study-wide: After transplant, at about two months, alpha-beta T cells were reportedly derived from several hundred expanded graft clones. The authors attributed T-cell counts and diversity one year after transplant mostly to newly produced T cells. Some patients' high day-60 TCRbeta diversity was traced to surviving recipient T cells and thymic progenitors.

This clonotype was counted between two and nine times. Its antigen is currently unknown. The CDR3 is 15 residues long. Germline-derived CDR1 and CDR2 are SGHVS and FNYEAQ. V lost 1 base, J lost 3 bases, and 13 bases lay in between. Unique molecular identifiers tagged the TCRbeta library. MiXCR, run by TCRdb on the PCR reads, gives a single entry per CDR3 protein. The repertoire includes 220,000 or so distinct CDR3 sequences, 6.5% to 10% of them detected once, and under 8% sits in the top ten. The V gene is TRBV7-6, the J gene TRBJ2-7; TRBD1 is a possible D gene (6 bases). The sequencing used PBMCs, mostly from graft donor cells, collected 180 days after TCRalphabeta/CD19-depleted stem cell transplant. The clonotype was recovered from a male patient under 18 who had a stem cell transplant for acute lymphoblastic leukemia, so the T cells may come from the graft donor. CDR3 in DNA: TGTGCCAGCAGCTTAGACCCCGGCAGGGGCTACGAGCAGTACTTC. This translates into CASSLDPGRGYEQYF.